This T cell receptor beta chain was found in a study of blood T cell repertoires in COVID-19 (TCRdb year 2020). Turning to the overall study: Samples from collaborators originated in the United States, Italy and Spain and spanned both the acute and convalescent phases of COVID-19. Nearly every sample came with metadata listing a de-identified subject ID, COVID-19 status, age in years and sex. Where available, HLA class I and class II types were taken from metadata supplied by the sample provider and were not determined by assay-based typing. The dataset comprised deeply sampled blood TCRbeta repertoires from subjects exposed to, actively infected with, or recovered from COVID-19. The material from the prospective study consisted of cDNA or gDNA derived from T cells, B-cell-depleted T cells, or PBMCs. Samples came from the ongoing ImmuneRACE study (first 160 participants) plus 1,254 subjects from 6 global collaborators. The repertoires were released in a freely available public database intended as a resource for research on the immune response to SARS-CoV-2.

The paper's findings and limits, for the study overall: The amount of clinical and demographic metadata varied by source and participant and was provided uncurated.

Samples from volunteer blood donors who had recovered from COVID-19 were contributed by a second Seattle source. Whole blood was collected in K2EDTA tubes by collaborating institutions according to the institutions' own protocols. Collaborator samples were shipped for TCRbeta analysis as frozen whole blood, isolated PBMCs, or DNA extracted from either sample type. Counted from cysteine to phenylalanine, this CDR3 has 17 amino acids. Only CDR3 DNA is held: 51 bases, read in frame from base 1. V has 5 bases trimmed and J has 3 bases trimmed; junction bases matching no gene number 12. From the germline V gene, CDR1 is MNHEY and CDR2 is SVGEGT. The immunoSEQ Assay, a bias-controlled multiplex PCR, was used to amplify TCRbeta CDR3 regions from genomic DNA. The paper's data handling went like this. The number of nucleated cells in each sample was estimated from the amplification of reference gene primers within the assay. To quantify the absolute abundance of each unique TCRbeta CDR3 rearrangement, sequence reads were collapsed and filtered. For each sample, productive Simpson clonality was calculated by taking the square root of Simpson's diversity index across productive rearrangements. TCRdb re-hosts the immuneACCESS table, in-frame sequences only. Its copies lack some clones; in the studies checked, an unresolved V gene accounts for under half of them, and the cause for the rest is not known. The D gene and trimming were derived from the DNA, and the V and J assignments and clone size from that table. The sample records roughly 70,000 clones, approximately 80% of which are singletons. In total, the top ten clones hold about 18% of the sample.

This clone occurred once. No antigen is known for it. No qualities accompany the bases; no much larger clone lies one base away. Sequences were obtained from peripheral blood. This TCR was sampled from a man between 65 and 80 years old who had recovered from COVID-19. Recombination joined TRBV6-2 or TRBV6-3 with TRBJ2-3; 9 bases in the junction line up with TRBD2. Read as DNA, the sequence is TGTGCCAGCAGTAACCCACTAGCGGGTCTTATAACAGATACGCAGTATTTT. Its amino acids are CASSNPLAGLITDTQYF.